Listed here are 5 T cell receptor beta chains from one sample, sequenced in a study of cytomegalovirus exposure and HLA in healthy donors. Primers for the PCR totalled 60 Vbeta and 13 Jbeta. The protocol was immunoSEQ multiplex PCR, while the TCRdb copy is restricted to in-frame clones and leaves out a portion. Of roughly 180,000 clones in the sample, over 70% were seen once. The source material was PBMCs. These receptors all come from a woman aged 25 to 39 in good health and CMV-seropositive.

The rearrangement joins TRBV15 to TRBJ1-5, with 9 bases that match TRBD1. This CDR3 contains 18 residues. From germline, CDR1 is LNHNV and CDR2 YYDKDF (reference sequence). Unmatched junction bases numbered 9, after V lost 3 bases and J lost 0 bases. The CDR3 nucleotides read TGTGCCACCAGCAGTGGAATGGGGACAGGGCATAGCAATCAGCCCCAGCATTTT. Protein sequence: CATSSGMGTGHSNQPQHF.

V gene TRBV6-6 combines with J gene TRBJ2-3, with 7 bases that match TRBD2. The V gene end was trimmed by 6 bases and the J gene end by 4 bases; junction bases not matched to a gene: 7. The CDR3 totals 14 residues. Germline V gene sequence: CDR1 MNHNY, CDR2 SVGAGI (reference sequence). In nucleotides, the CDR3 is TGTGCCAGCAGCGTTAGCGGGCTGGCAGATACGCAGTATTTT. Amino acids: CASSVSGLADTQYF.

This chain connects TRBV9 to TRBJ2-7; perhaps TRBD1 as D (5 bases). Germline loops: CDR1 SGDLS, CDR2 YYNGEE. The CDR3 loop spans 17 amino acids. Trimming shortened V by 0 bases and J by 0 bases, and 16 bases separated the two germline ends. CDR3 loop: CASSVGISGQSSYEQYF. CDR3 nucleotides: TGTGCCAGCAGCGTAGGAATCTCAGGACAAAGCTCCTACGAGCAGTACTTC.

The count of this clone is one. The chain couples TRBV28 to TRBJ2-1; no definite D call. V lost 10 bases, J lost 5 bases, and 12 bases lay in between. The CDR3 is 12 residues long. Germline V gives CDR1 MDHEN, CDR2 SYDVKM. CDR3 sequence (DNA): TGTGCCACCAGATCAGTAAACAATGAGCAGTTCTTC. Translating it yields CATRSVNNEQFF.

V is TRBV7-8 and J is TRBJ2-7; 9 positions agree with TRBD1. The V gene end was trimmed by 1 base and the J gene end by 5 bases; junction bases not matched to a gene: 6. The germline gives CDR1 SGHVS, CDR2 FQNEAQ. The CDR3 consists of 15 residues. CDR3 in amino acids: CASSLEGDRVHEQYF. DNA of the CDR3: TGTGCCAGCAGCTTAGAGGGGGACAGGGTCCACGAGCAGTACTTC.